This T cell receptor beta chain was captured by sequencing in a study of Ad26.COV2.S vaccination and SARS-CoV-2 variants. Study information: Ad26.COV2.S given intramuscularly, once or twice 56 days apart.

Sequencing was performed with immunoSEQ multiplex PCR; in TCRdb, only in-frame clones are kept and a portion is missing. The table shows about 480,000 clones, with around 85% occurring only once. The treatment is: roughly 20 received Ad26.COV2.S at low or high dose, single or two shots; 5 received placebo; per-sample allocation not given. Samples analyzed were those drawn on day 63 after the first vaccine or placebo injection. The CDR3 length is 16 residues. The germline gives CDR1 SGDLS, CDR2 YYNGEE. The V end was cut by 4 bases, the J end by 5 bases, with 21 bases between. Sequencing used peripheral blood, obtained in a trial of Ad26.COV2.S vaccine versus placebo. The sequence was obtained from a person aged 18 to 59 who received the Ad26.COV2.S COVID-19 vaccine or a placebo. This rearrangement joins TRBV9 to TRBJ2-5; D ambiguous. This CDR3 is CASSRTAQPHMETQYF. For the CDR3, the DNA is TGTGCCAGCAGCCGAACCGCCCAGCCTCACATGGAGACCCAGTACTTC.